This TCR beta chain emerged from a study of response to subunit inactivated influenza vaccine. Turning to this clonotype: Its antigen remains unidentified.

Study-level results: Few additional T cells are recruited per seasonal influenza vaccination, authors suggested.

V gave up 2 bases and J gave up 11 bases; unmatched junction bases: 9. CDR1 is SGHTA, CDR2 FQGTGA, per germline. CDR3 size: 15 residues. TCRdb called the RT-PCR reads again in MiXCR, with one record for every CDR3 protein. The table includes more than 700,000 distinct CDR3 sequences, 21% detected once. The clonotype comes from a man between 45 and 60 years old who received an inactivated influenza vaccine. The rearrangement uses TRBV7-3 and TRBJ2-1; 10 nucleotides agree with TRBD2. Here the sequenced sample was PBMCs from blood, taken roughly 5 days after vaccination. Written as DNA, the CDR3 is TGTGCCAGCAGCTTAGTTCTAGCGGGAGTTAGTAAGCAGTTCTTC. It specifies CASSLVLAGVSKQFF.